The rows below give T cell receptor beta chains drawn from one sample of a study of OX40 agonist ivuxolimab in advanced cancers. The protocol was immunoSEQ multiplex PCR, while the TCRdb copy is restricted to in-frame clones and leaves out a portion. This table holds 50,000 to 70,000 clones, approximately 87% found once. The specimen comprised CD4+ or CD8+ T cells sorted from blood, sampled in a trial of the OX40 agonist ivuxolimab. The receptors originated from an adult with an advanced solid tumor such as melanoma, head and neck, liver or kidney cancer. Each CDR3 is given with its conserved first and last residue. A D gene is named only where the DNA matches it firmly. The size entry is marked missing in some rows and otherwise reads once, few, many or a size class.

v_call	clone_size	d_call	j_call	cdr3_aa	cdr3_nt
TRBV4-3	-	-	TRBJ1-2	CASSRAGGGYTF	TGCGCCAGCAGCCGCGCGGGGGGTGGCTACACCTTC
TRBV29-1	once	-	TRBJ1-3	CSVQRESGNTIYF	TGCAGCGTCCAGCGGGAGTCTGGAAACACCATATATTTT
TRBV18	-	TRBD2	TRBJ2-5	CASSPPSGGETQYF	TGTGCCAGCTCACCACCTAGCGGGGGAGAGACCCAGTACTTC
TRBV5-5	-	-	TRBJ1-1	CASSLEGVSTEAFF	TGTGCCAGCAGCTTGGAGGGGGTTAGCACTGAAGCTTTCTTT
TRBV5-1	-	-	TRBJ1-1	CASSLGPVGGRTEAFF	TGCGCCAGCAGCTTGGGCCCGGTCGGGGGGCGGACTGAAGCTTTCTTT
TRBV5-1	-	-	TRBJ2-5	CASSLAVSIGQETQYF	TGCGCCAGCAGCTTGGCGGTTTCGATAGGCCAAGAGACCCAGTACTTC
TRBV18	-	TRBD1	TRBJ1-4	CASSLTTGGVGEKLFF	TGTGCCAGCTCACTAACTACAGGGGGCGTGGGTGAAAAACTGTTTTTT
TRBV6-1	-	-	TRBJ1-2	CASSGERVRGYTF	TGTGCCAGCAGTGGTGAGAGGGTACGCGGCTACACCTTC
TRBV27	-	TRBD2	TRBJ2-7	CASRPRLAGIYEQYF	TGTGCCAGCAGACCGAGACTAGCGGGGATCTACGAGCAGTACTTC
TRBV10-3	-	TRBD2	TRBJ2-3	CAVDRGDSTDTQYF	TGTGCCGTGGATCGGGGGGATAGCACAGATACGCAGTATTTT
TRBV6-1	-	-	TRBJ2-7	CASSANFPGSSESYEQYF	TGTGCCAGCAGTGCAAACTTTCCAGGATCCAGCGAATCCTACGAGCAGTACTTC
TRBV6-1	-	TRBD1	TRBJ1-1	CASIGQAVSTEAFF	TGTGCCAGCATCGGACAGGCAGTGAGCACTGAAGCTTTCTTT
TRBV5-1	-	TRBD2	TRBJ2-2	CASSFRGAGELFF	TGCGCCAGCAGCTTTCGGGGGGCCGGGGAGCTGTTTTTT
TRBV6-5	-	-	TRBJ1-6	CASRTDEDSPLHF	TGTGCCAGCAGAACGGATGAAGATTCACCCCTCCACTTT
TRBV5-1	-	-	TRBJ1-4	CASSFGGQDEKLFF	TGCGCCAGCAGCTTCGGGGGGCAAGATGAAAAACTGTTTTTT
TRBV9	-	-	TRBJ1-1	CASSVGGGANTEAFF	TGTGCCAGCAGCGTAGGCGGAGGGGCGAACACTGAAGCTTTCTTT
TRBV7-9	-	TRBD1	TRBJ1-2	CASRPTGVTGYTF	TGTGCCAGCAGACCCACAGGGGTAACTGGCTACACCTTC
TRBV29-1	-	-	TRBJ1-1	CSVGNSAPLMNTEAFF	TGCAGCGTTGGGAATTCGGCTCCCCTCATGAACACTGAAGCTTTCTTT
TRBV18	once	-	TRBJ2-2	CASSPPATGELFF	TGTGCCAGCTCACCACCAGCCACCGGGGAGCTGTTTTTT
TRBV9	-	TRBD1	TRBJ1-1	CASSERQGVNTEAFF	TGTGCCAGCAGCGAACGACAGGGCGTGAACACTGAAGCTTTCTTT
TRBV6-5	-	TRBD1	TRBJ1-5	CASGDRGDQPQHF	TGTGCCAGCGGGGACAGGGGAGATCAGCCCCAGCATTTT
TRBV11-3	once	-	TRBJ2-2	CASSPGVTGELFF	TGTGCCAGCAGCCCCGGGGTAACGGGGGAGCTGTTTTTT
TRBV6-1	once	-	TRBJ1-3	CASSQGGGTGNTIYF	TGTGCCAGCAGTCAGGGTGGGGGGACTGGAAACACCATATATTTT
TRBV7-2	-	-	TRBJ2-7	CASSLGPRAYF	TGTGCCAGCAGCTTAGGGCCCCGGGCGTACTTC
TRBV28	-	-	TRBJ2-3	CASRGSHFTDTQYF	TGTGCCTCCAGAGGATCCCATTTCACAGATACGCAGTATTTT
TRBV7-3	-	TRBD1	TRBJ1-1	CASSSGQGRRLAAEAFF	TGTGCCAGCAGCTCCGGACAGGGGAGAAGGTTGGCCGCTGAAGCTTTCTTT
TRBV4-1	-	-	TRBJ1-5	CASSQVIGGQPQHF	TGCGCCAGCAGCCAAGTTATTGGGGGTCAGCCCCAGCATTTT
TRBV5-1	-	-	TRBJ2-1	CASREQNNEQFF	TGCGCCAGCAGAGAGCAGAACAATGAGCAGTTCTTC
TRBV2	once	-	TRBJ1-1	CASTGDRNTEAFF	TGTGCCAGCACGGGGGACCGGAACACTGAAGCTTTCTTT
TRBV7-3	-	TRBD1	TRBJ2-5	CASSSGQGAGTQYF	TGTGCCAGCAGCTCCGGACAGGGCGCAGGGACCCAGTACTTC
TRBV5-1	once	TRBD1	TRBJ2-5	CASSSGQGETQYF	TGCGCCAGCAGCTCGGGACAGGGGGAGACCCAGTACTTC
TRBV7-9	-	TRBD1	TRBJ2-1	CASTPGTVNNEQFF	TGTGCCAGCACCCCGGGGACAGTAAACAATGAGCAGTTCTTC
TRBV19	many	-	TRBJ2-2	CASSRAGSTGELFF	TGTGCCAGTAGTCGCGCAGGCAGCACCGGGGAGCTGTTTTTT
TRBV5-4	-	-	TRBJ1-2	CASSLQGTDYGYTF	TGTGCCAGCAGCTTACAGGGAACCGACTATGGCTACACCTTC
TRBV25-1	-	-	TRBJ2-5	CASSEVGRGGETQYF	TGTGCCAGCAGTGAAGTGGGAAGGGGGGGAGAGACCCAGTACTTC
TRBV30	-	-	TRBJ2-7	CAWSVWGLGEQYF	TGTGCCTGGAGTGTCTGGGGTTTGGGCGAGCAGTACTTC
TRBV19	-	TRBD1	TRBJ1-5	CASRLQGMYSNQPQHF	TGTGCCAGTAGACTACAGGGGATGTATAGCAATCAGCCCCAGCATTTT
TRBV7-2	-	TRBD2	TRBJ2-7	CASSLELAGGTYEQYF	TGTGCCAGCAGCTTAGAACTAGCGGGGGGTACCTACGAGCAGTACTTC
TRBV10-3	-	-	TRBJ1-2	CAIGRGNIYGYTF	TGTGCCATCGGCAGGGGAAATATCTATGGCTACACCTTC
TRBV30	-	-	TRBJ2-3	CAWSPRYRTQYF	TGTGCCTGGAGTCCCCGGTACCGTACGCAGTATTTT
TRBV30	-	-	TRBJ1-4	CAWGSGTPGEKLFF	-
TRBV7-3	-	TRBD2	TRBJ2-3	CASSFSGTTDTQYF	TGTGCCAGCAGCTTTAGCGGGACCACAGATACGCAGTATTTT
TRBV2	many	TRBD2	TRBJ2-1	CASSVAGAPYNEQFF	TGTGCCAGCAGTGTAGCGGGGGCGCCCTACAATGAGCAGTTCTTC
TRBV19	-	TRBD2	TRBJ2-2	CASSRTSGGAKELFF	TGTGCCAGTAGCCGGACTAGCGGGGGGGCGAAGGAGCTGTTTTTT
TRBV2	-	-	TRBJ1-4	CASSEPPGGKLFF	TGTGCCAGCAGTGAACCCCCCGGGGGAAAACTGTTTTTT
TRBV7-2	-	TRBD1	TRBJ1-5	CASSFSGTGGTRPQHF	TGTGCCAGCAGCTTTAGTGGGACAGGGGGGACCAGGCCCCAGCATTTT
TRBV7-2	-	-	TRBJ2-7	CASSRTRASYEQYF	TGTGCCAGCAGCAGGACACGAGCCTCCTACGAGCAGTACTTC
TRBV28	once	-	TRBJ2-1	CASRLQGNNEQFF	TGTGCCAGCAGGCTACAGGGTAACAATGAGCAGTTCTTC